This TCR beta chain was sequenced for a study of cytomegalovirus exposure and HLA in healthy donors. Turning to the study itself: Across a few hundred genotyped donors, 81% landed in the Caucasian-associated ancestry cluster. Notes on the study in general: Cytomegalovirus status was reportedly diagnosed by the classifier with high sensitivity and specificity. It was only CMV serostatus that was available as immune exposure information. Most TCR beta V segments were productive about 90% or about 30% of the time in an earlier analysis.

V was cut by 2 bases and J by 5 bases, with 7 bases left in between. From germline, CDR1 is SEHNR and CDR2 FQNEAQ (reference sequence). This CDR3 comprises 13 residues. 60 Vbeta and 13 Jbeta primers were used in PCR. Using immunoSEQ multiplex PCR, the repertoire was profiled, and TCRdb retains in-frame clones only, with some absent. The top ten clones hold around 6.1% of a sample with approximately 160,000 clones, around 79% of them seen once. About this clone itself: Its antigen is unidentified.

The rearrangement joins TRBV7-9 to TRBJ1-5, with D unclear. This receptor was identified in a man aged 25 to 45 in good health and CMV-seropositive. Sequencing was done on a sample of PBMCs. This CDR3 is CASSLNSDQPQHF. The DNA for the CDR3 is TGTGCCAGCAGCTTAAATTCGGATCAGCCCCAGCATTTT. Based on the CDR3 plus reference TRBV7-9 and TRBJ1-5, the full variable domain is DTGVSQNPRHKITKRGQNVTFRCDPISEHNRLYWYRQTLGQGPEFLTYFQNEAQLEKSRLLSDRFSAERPKGSFSTLEIQRTEQGDSAMYLCASSLNSDQPQHFGDGTRLSIL.